The 25 T cell receptor beta chains in this list originate from one sample, sequenced in a study of T cells in Graves' hyperthyroidism and ophthalmopathy. TCR beta CDR3 sequences were amplified from RNA transcripts. HTBI primers were used for first-round RT-PCR of the TCR CDR3. TCRdb itself ran the multiplex PCR reads through MiXCR, one entry per CDR3 protein. This table holds roughly 360,000 distinct CDR3 sequences, approximately 12% found once. Sequences were obtained from blood. Receptors originate from a man between 25 and 39 years old with Graves' hyperthyroidism that later progressed to Graves' ophthalmopathy.

In its sample, this clonotype was seen a few times. One junction end disagrees with the germline gene, perhaps due to a read error. This chain links TRBV4-1 with TRBJ1-6, with unresolved D. The CDR3 contains 17 residues. From germline, CDR1 is MGHRA and CDR2 YSYEKL. The CDR3 DNA reads TGTGCCAGCAGCCAAGAGACACTAAGCTCCTATAATTCACCCCTCCACTTT. It codes for CASSQETLSSYNSPLHF.

The J gene is TRBJ2-1, the V gene TRBV7-9, with 11 bases fitting TRBD2. V lost 4 bases to trimming and J lost 8 bases; unmatched junction nucleotides: 4. The CDR3 extends over 14 amino acids. Germline V gene data show CDR1 as SEHNR and CDR2 as FQNEAQ (reference sequence). The CDR3 loop reads CASSSTSGVDEQFF. The CDR3 nucleotides are TGTGCCAGCAGCTCGACTAGCGGGGTGGATGAGCAGTTCTTC.

This clonotype has a count of ten or more. V gene TRBV6-2 or TRBV6-3 combines with J gene TRBJ2-3; D might be TRBD1 (6 bases). The germline V and J ends were trimmed by 2 bases and 2 bases, with 11 bases remaining between them. The CDR3 is 15 amino acids. Germline V CDR1 and CDR2: MNHEY, SVGEGT. CDR3 sequence reads: CASSYGGRNTDTQYF. In DNA, the CDR3 is TGTGCCAGCAGTTACGGGGGCCGGAACACAGATACGCAGTATTTT.

On this clonotype: A single base separates this from a much larger clone, so it may be a read error. The rearrangement links TRBV20-1 to TRBJ2-7, with D hard to call. V gave up 6 bases and J gave up 0 bases, with 15 bases separating them. CDR1 and CDR2 (germline): DFQATT, SNEGSKA (reference sequence). The CDR3 is 14 residues long. CDR3 bases: TGCAGTGCCCATAAGGCAGGACGCTCCTACGAGCAGTACTTC. Its protein is CSAHKAGRSYEQYF.

This clonotype was counted at least ten times. The chain uses TRBV11-2 and TRBJ2-7; 15 nucleotides align to TRBD2. J lost 4 bases, V lost 5 bases, and 6 bases had no gene match. The CDR3 has 16 residues. Germline V gene lookup returns CDR1 SGHAT and CDR2 FQNNGV. This CDR3 is CASSKRTSGGGYEQYF. As DNA, the CDR3 is TGTGCCAGCAGCAAGAGGACTAGCGGGGGGGGGTACGAGCAGTACTTC.

This clonotype has just a few counts. The chain employs TRBV7-9 and TRBJ1-4; weak D call: TRBD1 (5 bases). The V end was cut by 5 bases, the J end by 10 bases, with 20 bases between. CDR3 size: 15 residues. Germline-derived CDR1 and CDR2 are SEHNR and FQNEAQ (reference sequence). CDR3 DNA sequence: TGTGCCAGCAGCCCACCAAGTGAGGGGCGCGGAAAACTGTTTTTT. Encoded protein: CASSPPSEGRGKLFF.

In this sample, this clonotype turned up many times. The chain has TRBV24-1 and TRBJ2-7; D might be TRBD2 (5 bases). The CDR3 length is 14 residues. Looked up from germline, CDR1 is KGHDR and CDR2 is SFDVKD. The V and J ends lost 4 bases and 2 bases respectively, with 11 bases between them. CDR3 sequence reads: CATSEGSDTYEQYF. The CDR3 DNA sequence: TGTGCCACCAGTGAAGGGAGCGACACCTACGAGCAGTACTTC.

This clonotype occurred many times. The chain is built from TRBV7-3 and TRBJ1-1; D ambiguous. The CDR3 has 15 amino acids. Germline assignment: CDR1 SGHTA and CDR2 FQGTGA. V lost 2 bases to trimming and J lost 4 bases, with 14 bases between them. The CDR3 DNA sequence: TGTGCCAGCAGCTTATCCCGGGGAGGAAGCACTGAAGCTTTCTTT. Its protein product is CASSLSRGGSTEAFF.

The V call is TRBV3-1, the J call TRBJ1-2; D gene uncertain. Germline V lookup: CDR1 LGHDT, CDR2 YNNKEL (reference sequence). CDR3 length: 15 amino acids. V was trimmed by 1 base and J by 8 bases, leaving 17 bases between them. The CDR3 DNA is TGTGCCAGCAGCCAAGCAGCATGGCTTATTTCGGGCTACACCTTC. Protein product: CASSQAAWLISGYTF.

At least ten counts were recorded for this clonotype. The chain combines TRBV12-3 or TRBV12-4 with TRBJ1-5; TRBD1 might be the D (5 bases). This CDR3 has 13 residues. The V gene lost 8 bases and the J gene lost 6 bases, with 14 bases spanning the gap. CDR3: CASSQGLSQPQHF. The CDR3 DNA reads TGTGCCAGCTCTCAGGGATTAAGTCAGCCCCAGCATTTT.

J is TRBJ2-1 and V is TRBV7-8, with TRBD2 identical over 14 bases. This CDR3 spans 21 amino acids. The V gene end was trimmed by 1 base and the J gene end by 6 bases; junction bases not matched to a gene: 17. Germline V gene sequence: CDR1 SGHVS, CDR2 FQNEAQ. The CDR3 DNA sequence: TGTGCCAGCAGCTTAGTTAGACCCGGGACTAGCGGGGGCCCTGGGCTCAATGAGCAGTTCTTC. Translated, it gives CASSLVRPGTSGGPGLNEQFF.

As for this clonotype: At one end, the junction sequence differs from germline, possibly due to a read error. The J gene is TRBJ2-3, the V gene TRBV9; no clear D. The CDR3 has 15 amino acids. CDR1 and CDR2 (germline): SGDLS, YYNGEE. CDR3 sequence: CASSVGQRITDAQYF. The CDR3 region has the DNA TGTGCCAGCAGCGTAGGGCAGAGAATCACAGATGCGCAGTATTTT.

This clonotype was counted at least ten times. The V call is TRBV20-1, the J call TRBJ1-2; no reliable D call. This CDR3 is built from 12 residues. Trimming removed 6 bases from V and 5 bases from J, with 13 bases in between. In germline, CDR1 is DFQATT, CDR2 SNEGSKA (reference sequence). In DNA, the CDR3 is TGCAGTGCCCCAGACGGGTCATATGGCTACACCTTC. Translating it yields CSAPDGSYGYTF.

This clonotype was seen repeatedly, ten times or more. This sequence joins TRBV20-1 and TRBJ1-5; no clear D gene. Germline-derived CDR1 and CDR2 are DFQATT and SNEGSKA (reference sequence). The CDR3 contains 15 residues. V shed 0 bases and J shed 1 base, with 10 bases lying between them. The CDR3 nucleotides are TGCAGTGCTAGAGAGACGGGCCTGAGCAATCAGCCCCAGCATTTT. Amino acids: CSARETGLSNQPQHF.

This clonotype occurred a few times. V is TRBV9 and J is TRBJ1-1, with 7 positions matching TRBD1. Trimming took 4 bases from V and 3 from J; bases not matched to a gene: 9. The germline V gene has CDR1 SGDLS and CDR2 YYNGEE. CDR3 length equals 15 residues. CDR3 DNA: TGTGCCAGCAGCCCCCGACAGGGAGAGGACACTGAAGCTTTCTTT. Translated, it gives CASSPRQGEDTEAFF.

This chain joins TRBV6-1 and TRBJ2-7; 7 bases align to TRBD1. V dropped 8 bases and J dropped 2; count of bases not matched to a gene: 15. The CDR3 loop spans 16 amino acids. Germline V CDR1 and CDR2: MNHNS, SASEGT. Here the CDR3 DNA reads TGTGCCAGCGCCCGACCCGGGACAGACAACCCCTACGAGCAGTACTTC. Its translation: CASARPGTDNPYEQYF.

There are many counts of this clonotype. The chain has TRBV30 and TRBJ2-1, with D perhaps matching TRBD2 (7 bases). Germline-derived CDR1 and CDR2 are GTSNPN and SVGIG (reference sequence). V lost 2 bases to trimming and J lost 0 bases, with 11 bases between them. There are 15 residues in the CDR3. This chain's CDR3 is CAWSRGGSSYNEQFF. The CDR3 region has the DNA TGTGCCTGGAGTAGGGGGGGAAGCTCCTACAATGAGCAGTTCTTC.

This clonotype was detected a few times. The chain combines TRBV5-1 with TRBJ2-7; 9 positions agree with TRBD1. Germline loops: CDR1 SGHRS, CDR2 YFSETQ. V lost 1 base and J lost 5; bases outside the gene matches: 7. The CDR3 consists of 15 residues. CDR3 protein: CASSLTPGTGNEQYF. CDR3 nucleotide sequence: TGCGCCAGCAGCTTGACCCCCGGGACAGGGAACGAGCAGTACTTC.

A word on this clonotype: This sequence may be a read error, since a much larger clone differs from it by one base. V is TRBV3-1 and J is TRBJ2-7; D is perhaps TRBD1 or TRBD2 (5 bases each). Per germline, CDR1 LGHDT and CDR2 YNNKEL (reference sequence). The CDR3 is 14 amino acids. The CDR3 region is CASSQAGTSYGQYF. CDR3 DNA sequence: TGTGCCAGCAGCCAAGCAGGGACGAGCTACGGGCAGTACTTC.

The chain recombines TRBV2 with TRBJ2-6; possibly TRBD2 for D (6 bases). The CDR3 is 15 amino acids. Germline V gives CDR1 SNHLY, CDR2 FYNNEI. Trimming removed 6 bases from V and 2 bases from J, with 11 bases in between. The CDR3 DNA reads TGTGCCAGCAGGGGGAGGACAACTGGGGCCAACGTCCTGACTTTC. It encodes CASRGRTTGANVLTF.

CDR3 sequence reads: CASSQTGTSNTEAFF. Here the CDR3 DNA reads TGCGCCAGCAGCCAAACCGGGACATCGAACACTGAAGCTTTCTTT. The chain combines TRBV4-1 with TRBJ1-1; possibly TRBD1 for D (6 bases). V was cut by 2 bases and J by 1 base, with 11 bases left in between. The CDR3 has 15 residues. Germline lookup yields CDR1 MGHRA and CDR2 YSYEKL.

This clonotype was seen a few times. The J gene is TRBJ1-5, the V gene TRBV20-1; D perhaps matches TRBD1 (5 bases). The germline CDR1 and CDR2 sequences are DFQATT and SNEGSKA (reference sequence). V was clipped by 6 bases and J by 0 bases, with 15 bases between them. This CDR3 has 15 residues. This CDR3 reads CSADPGHLSNQPQHF. The CDR3 DNA sequence: TGCAGTGCCGACCCGGGGCACCTTAGCAATCAGCCCCAGCATTTT.

This chain uses TRBV15 with TRBJ1-5; 7 bases match TRBD1. This CDR3 spans 17 amino acids. Germline V CDR1 and CDR2: LNHNV, YYDKDF (reference sequence). The V segment lost 0 bases and the J segment 4 bases; nucleotides outside the gene matches: 9. The CDR3 coding sequence is TGTGCCACCAGCAGAGATCTGAGCCACAGGGGTAATCAGCCCCAGCATTTT. Translating it yields CATSRDLSHRGNQPQHF.

This clonotype was counted between two and nine times. This chain links TRBV19 with TRBJ2-7; TRBD1 aligns across 7 bases. V lost 3 bases and J lost 4; bases outside the gene matches: 6. CDR1 is LNHDA and CDR2 is SQIVND in the germline V gene (reference sequence). The CDR3 is 14 amino acids. CDR3 amino acids: CASSIGQDLYEQYF. The CDR3 DNA follows: TGTGCCAGTAGTATCGGACAGGACCTTTACGAGCAGTACTTC.

This clonotype was seen repeatedly, ten times or more. J is TRBJ2-7 and V is TRBV20-1; 11 nucleotides agree with TRBD1. Germline trimming cut 8 bases from V and 6 bases from J; bases unmatched to any gene: 12. This CDR3 region has 14 residues. Germline V lookup: CDR1 DFQATT, CDR2 SNEGSKA (reference sequence). CDR3 protein: CSSLLGTGGFEQYF. The CDR3 nucleotides read TGCAGTTCATTACTCGGGACAGGGGGTTTCGAGCAGTACTTC.